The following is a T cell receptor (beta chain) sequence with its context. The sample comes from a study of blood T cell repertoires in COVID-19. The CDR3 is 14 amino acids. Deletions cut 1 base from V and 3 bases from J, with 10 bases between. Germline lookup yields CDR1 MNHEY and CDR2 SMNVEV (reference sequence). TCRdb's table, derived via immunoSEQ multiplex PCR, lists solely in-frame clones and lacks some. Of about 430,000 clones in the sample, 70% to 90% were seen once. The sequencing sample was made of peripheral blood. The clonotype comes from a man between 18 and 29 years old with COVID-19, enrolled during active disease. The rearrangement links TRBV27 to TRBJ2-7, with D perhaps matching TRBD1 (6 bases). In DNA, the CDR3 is TGTGCCAGCAGTTTATACTACAGGGACTACGAGCAGTACTTC. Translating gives CASSLYYRDYEQYF.